This T cell receptor (beta chain) comes out of a study of T cell repertoires and Cas9 in healthy adults (dated by TCRdb to 2016 to 2019). Turning to the overall study: Within the CD4 and CD8 compartments, the researchers characterized SpCas9-reactive T cells in terms of multi-effector potency, cytotoxicity and lineage determination. Preexisting T cell immunity against the Streptococcus pyogenes Cas9 nuclease (SpCas9) used in CRISPR gene editing was examined in the study. The investigation overall reported the following: Proliferation and function of SpCas9-reactive effector T cells were reported to be mitigated in vitro by SpCas9-reactive regulatory T cells.

The library was prepared using the immunoSEQ multiplex PCR assay. TCRdb carries this immuneACCESS record with in-frame sequences only. Its versions omit some clonotypes, under half of them owing to an unresolved V gene in the studies checked, with the rest unexplained. In this sample the table shows about 15,000 clones, 89% of which occur a single time. Roughly 1.5% of the sample comes from the top ten. The germline V gene encodes CDR1 MGHDK and CDR2 SYGVNS. The CDR3 sequence holds 14 residues, the cysteine and phenylalanine included. Only CDR3 DNA remains: 42 bases, in frame from the first base. Deletion took 3 bases off V and 1 base off J, with a span of 7 bases between the germline ends. Donors were healthy humans. Note on this clone: The clone's antigen remains unknown. No base quality information exists; no much larger clone differs at one position.

This chain is built from TRBV25-1 and TRBJ1-5; TRBD1 is a weak D gene call, 5 bases matching. The specimen was Tregs (CD4+, CD25+, CD127-, CD137-, CD154-) from PBMCs; culture status not recorded. The receptor was derived from a human donor in good health. CDR3 loop: CASSDYRSNQPQHF. The DNA sequence is TGTGCCAGCAGTGACTACAGGAGCAATCAGCCCCAGCATTTT. Joined to the reference TRBV25-1 and TRBJ1-5 proteins, this CDR3 gives the full variable domain: EADIYQTPRYLVIGTGKKITLECSQTMGHDKMYWYQQDPGMELHLIHYSYGVNSTEKGDLSSESTVSRIRTEHFPLTLESARPSHTSQYLCASSDYRSNQPQHFGDGTRLSIL.